These 21 T cell receptor beta chains share one sample of origin, sequenced in a study of blood T cell repertoires in COVID-19. Data came from immunoSEQ multiplex PCR; TCRdb stores just in-frame clones and leaves some out. The sample lists tens of thousands of clones; approximately 80% were seen once. The sequencing sample was made of peripheral blood. These receptors were obtained from a human donor in a cohort sampled during active COVID-19.

The chain carries TRBV5-4 and TRBJ1-1, with no clear D. Looked up from germline, CDR1 is SGHNT and CDR2 is YYREEE (reference sequence). CDR3 length: 15 residues. Between the trimmed V and J ends, which lost 6 bases and 1 base, there was a span of 16 bases. In nucleotides, the CDR3 is TGTGCCAGCACCCCCGGGAGCACCAGGAACACTGAAGCTTTCTTT. This codes for CASTPGSTRNTEAFF.

The rearrangement joins TRBV7-2 to TRBJ1-2, with a tentative D call TRBD1 (5 bases). Between the trimmed V and J ends, which lost 3 bases and 7 bases, there was a span of 18 bases. CDR3 length equals 15 residues. Germline CDR1 is SGHTA and CDR2 is FQGNSA. DNA of the CDR3: TGTGCCAGCAGCTTTGGGGGGAGAAGACTGGGTGGCTACACCTTC. The encoded protein is CASSFGGRRLGGYTF.

The V call is TRBV29-1, the J call TRBJ2-1, with 9 positions matching TRBD2. Unmatched junction bases numbered 6, after V lost 6 bases and J lost 6 bases. Germline V lookup: CDR1 SQVTM, CDR2 ANQGSEA. The CDR3 runs to 13 residues. The CDR3 region is CSVTGLAGNEQFF. The CDR3 DNA reads TGCAGCGTGACGGGACTAGCTGGCAATGAGCAGTTCTTC.

V and J are TRBV10-3 and TRBJ1-4; 8 bases fit TRBD1. Trimming took 0 bases from V and 5 from J; bases not matched to a gene: 2. Germline-derived CDR1 and CDR2 are ENHRY and SYGVKD. CDR3 length equals 15 residues. The CDR3 DNA sequence: TGTGCCATCAGTGAGTCGCAGGGGGCGAATGAAAAACTGTTTTTT. Translation: CAISESQGANEKLFF.

In DNA, the CDR3 is TGCGCCAGCAGTGAGGTGACTAGCGGGAGGAGGACGGAGACCCAGTACTTC. Protein product: CASSEVTSGRRTETQYF. This sequence joins TRBV10-2 and TRBJ2-5; TRBD2 aligns across 13 bases. J gave up 5 bases and V 2 bases, and 8 bases lay outside the gene matches. Per germline, CDR1 WSHSY and CDR2 SAAADI. The CDR3 is made up of 17 amino acids.

This clone was detected only a few times. The chain joins TRBV3-1 (or the pseudogene TRBV3-2) to TRBJ2-7, with TRBD2 as a possible D gene (5 bases). Germline values: CDR1 LGHDT, CDR2 YNNKEL (reference sequence). Trimming stripped 1 base from V and 3 bases from J, with 16 bases between. The CDR3 is made up of 16 amino acids. CDR3 in amino acids: CASSQVFRGWGYEQYF. The CDR3 nucleotides are TGTGCCAGCAGCCAAGTGTTCCGGGGTTGGGGCTACGAGCAGTACTTC.

The genes are TRBV29-1 and TRBJ2-3, with D perhaps TRBD1 (6 bases). The V end lost 5 bases, the J end lost 0 bases, and 12 bases lay between the germline ends. This CDR3 contains 14 residues. Germline CDR1 is SQVTM and CDR2 is ANQGSEA. CDR3 nucleotide sequence: TGCAGCGTTCCTACAGGGCTTAGCACAGATACGCAGTATTTT. Its translation: CSVPTGLSTDTQYF.

This chain joins TRBV4-1 and TRBJ2-1, with D possibly TRBD2 on 5 matching bases. The CDR3 length is 15 residues. V shed 5 bases and J shed 0 bases, with 11 bases lying between them. CDR1 and CDR2 (germline): MGHRA, YSYEKL. CDR3 sequence: CASSVTGSSYNEQFF. The CDR3 DNA follows: TGCGCCAGCAGCGTAACTGGGAGCTCCTACAATGAGCAGTTCTTC.

The V gene is TRBV9, the J gene TRBJ2-7; D is undetermined. This CDR3 comprises 14 residues. The germline CDR1 and CDR2 sequences are SGDLS and YYNGEE. Trimming cost V 4 bases and J 3 bases, with 14 bases left between them. The CDR3 DNA is TGTGCCAGCAGCCCCCTAACTACTAACTACGAGCAGTACTTC. This sequence encodes CASSPLTTNYEQYF.

V gene TRBV29-1 combines with J gene TRBJ2-5; possibly TRBD1 for D (6 bases). Per germline, CDR1 SQVTM and CDR2 ANQGSEA. Trimming left V 7 bases short and J 1 base short, with 16 bases between. The CDR3 has 14 residues. CDR3 sequence (DNA): TGCAGCGCGGCTATTGGGGGCCGCCAAGAGACCCAGTACTTC. Translated, it gives CSAAIGGRQETQYF.

This clone was picked up one time. CDR3 region: CASSQDPPGTSGSTDTQYF. CDR3 sequence (DNA): TGTGCCAGCAGCCAAGATCCCCCCGGGACTAGCGGATCCACAGATACGCAGTATTTT. The chain has TRBV3-1 (or the pseudogene TRBV3-2) and TRBJ2-3, with 11 positions matching TRBD2. The V segment lost 0 bases and the J segment 2 bases; nucleotides outside the gene matches: 10. The length of the CDR3 is 19 residues. Germline V gene data show CDR1 as LGHDT and CDR2 as YNNKEL (reference sequence).

V and J are TRBV12-3 or TRBV12-4 and TRBJ1-3; unclear D gene. The germline V and J ends were trimmed by 6 bases and 0 bases, with 6 bases remaining between them. The CDR3 length is 13 residues. CDR3: CASRRSSGNTIYF. CDR3 coding DNA: TGTGCCAGCAGACGTAGCTCTGGAAACACCATATATTTT.

The V call is TRBV4-1, the J call TRBJ1-2, with a possible D match to TRBD1 (5 bases). There are 14 residues in the CDR3. Germline-derived CDR1 and CDR2 are MGHRA and YSYEKL. V lost 1 base, J lost 4 bases, and 10 bases lay in between. CDR3 amino acids: CASSQAGEGYGYTF. The CDR3, as DNA: TGCGCCAGCAGCCAAGCGGGGGAGGGCTATGGCTACACCTTC.

The gene calls are TRBV7-2 and TRBJ1-2, with TRBD1 matching 7 bases. The CDR3 spans 13 residues. The junction had 1 base not matched to a gene; V was cut back by 3 bases and J by 3 bases. Germline CDR1 reads SGHTA; CDR2 reads FQGNSA. The DNA for the CDR3 is TGTGCCAGCAGCTTTACAGGGGACTATGGCTACACCTTC. Amino acids: CASSFTGDYGYTF.

This clone was counted a few times. The chain joins TRBV6-5 to TRBJ2-7; D may be TRBD2 (5 bases). Germline lookup yields CDR1 MNHEY and CDR2 SVGAGI. Trimming pared 0 bases from V and 2 bases from J, leaving 14 bases between. The CDR3 extends over 16 amino acids. CDR3 coding DNA: TGTGCCAGCAGTTACTCTCCGGGAACCGCTCCCTACGAGCAGTACTTC. Encoded protein: CASSYSPGTAPYEQYF.

The chain has TRBV28 and TRBJ2-7; the D gene is possibly TRBD1 (6 bases). The CDR3 has 14 amino acids. Trimming shortened V by 6 bases and J by 2 bases, and 14 bases separated the two germline ends. Germline CDR1 and CDR2: MDHEN and SYDVKM. Here the CDR3 reads CASREPGQTYEQYF. The CDR3 DNA sequence: TGTGCCAGCAGGGAACCGGGACAAACCTACGAGCAGTACTTC.

The genes are TRBV5-1 and TRBJ1-1; D uncertain. Germline CDR1 reads SGHRS; CDR2 reads YFSETQ. V lost 4 bases and J 5 bases, leaving 12 bases between the germline ends. The CDR3 totals 13 residues. The CDR3 sequence is CASSLTAGTEAFF. The CDR3 DNA is TGCGCCAGCAGCCTTACCGCGGGTACTGAAGCTTTCTTT.

The rearrangement joins TRBV9 to TRBJ2-2; D perhaps matches TRBD1 (5 bases). The V and J ends lost 0 bases and 4 bases respectively, with 7 bases between them. This CDR3 is built from 14 residues. The V gene's germline CDR1 is SGDLS and CDR2 YYNGEE. The CDR3 region has the DNA TGTGCCAGCAGCGTAGATGGGGCCACCGGGGAGCTGTTTTTT. Translation: CASSVDGATGELFF.

The gene calls are TRBV19 and TRBJ1-1, with D hard to call. This CDR3 is built from 13 residues. Germline V gene data show CDR1 as LNHDA and CDR2 as SQIVND (reference sequence). V lost 11 bases, J lost 1 base, and 14 bases lay in between. The CDR3 DNA is TGTGCCTCAGCCAGGCAGCCGAACACTGAAGCTTTCTTT. It translates to CASARQPNTEAFF.

This clone was counted only a few times. The sample contains more than one DNA sequence encoding this CDR3. The V gene is TRBV18, the J gene TRBJ2-3, with D unclear. Germline V gene sequence: CDR1 KGHSH, CDR2 LQKENI. V was cut by 2 bases and J by 0 bases, with 3 bases left in between. This CDR3 has 13 residues. The CDR3 bases are TGTGCCAGCTCACCAACAAGCACAGATACGCAGTATTTT. It is translated as CASSPTSTDTQYF.

The chain joins TRBV19 to TRBJ2-3, with 14 bases fitting TRBD2. The V segment lost 3 bases and the J segment 3 bases; nucleotides outside the gene matches: 8. This CDR3 is built from 18 residues. CDR1 is LNHDA, CDR2 SQIVND, per germline (reference sequence). CDR3: CASSMGTSGRGGTDTQYF. DNA for the CDR3: TGTGCCAGTAGTATGGGGACTAGCGGGAGAGGAGGGACAGATACGCAGTATTTT.